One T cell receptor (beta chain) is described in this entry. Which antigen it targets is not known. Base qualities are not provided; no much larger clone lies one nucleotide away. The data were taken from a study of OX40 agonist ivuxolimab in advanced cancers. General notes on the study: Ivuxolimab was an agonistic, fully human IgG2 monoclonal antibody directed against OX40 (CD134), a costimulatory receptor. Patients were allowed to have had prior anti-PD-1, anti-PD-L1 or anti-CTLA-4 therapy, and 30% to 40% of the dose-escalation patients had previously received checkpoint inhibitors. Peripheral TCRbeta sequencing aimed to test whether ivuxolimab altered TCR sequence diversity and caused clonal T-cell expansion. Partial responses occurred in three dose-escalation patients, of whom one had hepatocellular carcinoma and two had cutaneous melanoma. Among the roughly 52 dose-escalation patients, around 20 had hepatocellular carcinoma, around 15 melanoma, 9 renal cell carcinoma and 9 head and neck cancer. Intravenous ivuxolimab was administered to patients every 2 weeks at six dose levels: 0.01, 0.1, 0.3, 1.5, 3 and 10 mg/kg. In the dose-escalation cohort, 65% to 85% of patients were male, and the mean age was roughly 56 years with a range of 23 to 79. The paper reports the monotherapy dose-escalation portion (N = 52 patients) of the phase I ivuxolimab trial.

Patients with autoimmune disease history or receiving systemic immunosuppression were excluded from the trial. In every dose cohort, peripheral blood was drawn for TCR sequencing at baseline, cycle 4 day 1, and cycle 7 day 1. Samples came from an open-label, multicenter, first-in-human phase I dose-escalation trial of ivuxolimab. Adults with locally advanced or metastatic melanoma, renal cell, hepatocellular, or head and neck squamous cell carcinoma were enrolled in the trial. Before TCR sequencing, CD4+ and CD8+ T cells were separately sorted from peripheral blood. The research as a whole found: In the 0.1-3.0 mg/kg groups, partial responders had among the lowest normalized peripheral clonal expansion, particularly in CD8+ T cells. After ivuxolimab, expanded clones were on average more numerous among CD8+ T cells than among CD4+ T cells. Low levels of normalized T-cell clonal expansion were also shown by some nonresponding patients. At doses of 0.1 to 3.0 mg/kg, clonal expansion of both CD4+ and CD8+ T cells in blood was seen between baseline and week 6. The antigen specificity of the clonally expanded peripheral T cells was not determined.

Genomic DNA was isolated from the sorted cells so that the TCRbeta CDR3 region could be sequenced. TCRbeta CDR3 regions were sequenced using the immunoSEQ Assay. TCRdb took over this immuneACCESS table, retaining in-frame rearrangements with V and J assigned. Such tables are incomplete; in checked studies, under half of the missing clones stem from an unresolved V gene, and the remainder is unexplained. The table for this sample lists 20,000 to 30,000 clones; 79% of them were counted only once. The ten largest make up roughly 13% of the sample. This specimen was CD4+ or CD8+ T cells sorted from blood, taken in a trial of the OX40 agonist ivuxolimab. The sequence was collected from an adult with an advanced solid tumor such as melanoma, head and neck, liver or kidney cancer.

The DNA sequence is given as TGTGCCAGCAGTTTACGCAATTCCTACGAGCAGTACTTC. Protein translation: CASSLRNSYEQYF. The V gene is TRBV28 and the J gene is TRBJ2-7, with no confident D gene call. The germline V gene provides CDR1 MDHEN and CDR2 SYDVKM. V loses 2 bases, J loses 1 base, and the germline ends lie 6 bases apart. The CDR3 measures 13 amino acids from cysteine to phenylalanine. The retained sequence is limited to the CDR3, 39 bases, with the frame set at the first base.